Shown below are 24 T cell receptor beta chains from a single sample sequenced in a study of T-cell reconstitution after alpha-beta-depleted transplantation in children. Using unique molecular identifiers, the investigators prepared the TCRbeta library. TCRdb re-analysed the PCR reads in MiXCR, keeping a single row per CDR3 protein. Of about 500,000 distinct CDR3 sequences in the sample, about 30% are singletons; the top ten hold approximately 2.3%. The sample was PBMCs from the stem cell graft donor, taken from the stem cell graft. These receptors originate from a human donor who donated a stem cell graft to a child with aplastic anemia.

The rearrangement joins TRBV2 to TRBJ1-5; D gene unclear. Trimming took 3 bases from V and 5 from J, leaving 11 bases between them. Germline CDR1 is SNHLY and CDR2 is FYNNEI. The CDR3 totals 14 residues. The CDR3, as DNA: TGTGCCAGCAGTGACGATAAGGCGTATCAGCCCCAGCATTTT. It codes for CASSDDKAYQPQHF.

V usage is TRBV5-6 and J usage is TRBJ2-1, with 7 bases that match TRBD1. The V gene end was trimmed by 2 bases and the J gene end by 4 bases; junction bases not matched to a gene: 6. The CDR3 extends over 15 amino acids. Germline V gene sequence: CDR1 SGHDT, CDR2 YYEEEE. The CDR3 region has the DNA TGTGCCAGCAGCTTTGCCGGGACAGTATACAATGAGCAGTTCTTC. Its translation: CASSFAGTVYNEQFF. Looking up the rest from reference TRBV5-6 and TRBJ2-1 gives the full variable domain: DAGVTQSPTHLIKTRGQQVTLRCSPKSGHDTVSWYQQALGQGPQFIFQYYEEEERQRGNFPDRFSGHQFPNYSSELNVNALLLGDSALYLCASSFAGTVYNEQFFGPGTRLTVL.

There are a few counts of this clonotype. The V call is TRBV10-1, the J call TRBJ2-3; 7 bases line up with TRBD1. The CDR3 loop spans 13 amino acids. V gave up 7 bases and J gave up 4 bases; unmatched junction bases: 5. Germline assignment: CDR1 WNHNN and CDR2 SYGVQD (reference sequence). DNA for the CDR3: TGCGCCAGCAACCGAGACAGGGCAGATACGCAGTATTTT. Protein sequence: CASNRDRADTQYF.

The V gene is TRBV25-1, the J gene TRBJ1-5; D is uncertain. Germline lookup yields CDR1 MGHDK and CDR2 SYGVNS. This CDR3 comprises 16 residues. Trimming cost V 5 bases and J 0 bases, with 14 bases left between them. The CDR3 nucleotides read TGTGCCAGCAGTCCTTCGGGTTATCATAGCAATCAGCCCCAGCATTTT. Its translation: CASSPSGYHSNQPQHF.

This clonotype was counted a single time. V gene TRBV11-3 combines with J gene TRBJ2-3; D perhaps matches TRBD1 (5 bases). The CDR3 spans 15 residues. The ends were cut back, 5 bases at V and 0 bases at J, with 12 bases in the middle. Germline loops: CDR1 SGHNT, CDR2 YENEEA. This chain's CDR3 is CASSRSDSSTDTQYF. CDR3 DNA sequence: TGTGCCAGCAGCCGATCCGACAGTAGCACAGATACGCAGTATTTT.

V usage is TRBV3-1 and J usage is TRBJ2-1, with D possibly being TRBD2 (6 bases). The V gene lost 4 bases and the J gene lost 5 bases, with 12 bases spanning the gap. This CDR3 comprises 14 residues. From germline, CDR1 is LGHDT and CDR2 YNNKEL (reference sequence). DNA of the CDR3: TGTGCCAGCAGCCCATGGGACTTCGACAATGAGCAGTTCTTC. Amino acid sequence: CASSPWDFDNEQFF.

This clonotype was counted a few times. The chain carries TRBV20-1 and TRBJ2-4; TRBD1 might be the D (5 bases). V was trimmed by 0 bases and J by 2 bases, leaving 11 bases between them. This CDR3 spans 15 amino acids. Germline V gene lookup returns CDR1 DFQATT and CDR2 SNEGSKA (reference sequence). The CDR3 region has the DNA TGCAGTGCTAGAGATGACAGCCCCTCCAAAAACATTCAGTACTTC. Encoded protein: CSARDDSPSKNIQYF.

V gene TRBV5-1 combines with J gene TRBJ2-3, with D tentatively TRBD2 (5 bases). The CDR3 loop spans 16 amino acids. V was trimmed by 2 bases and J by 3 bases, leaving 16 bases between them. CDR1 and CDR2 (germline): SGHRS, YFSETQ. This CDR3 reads CASSLGGTHWTDTQYF. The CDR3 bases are TGCGCCAGCAGCTTAGGAGGAACCCACTGGACAGATACGCAGTATTTT.

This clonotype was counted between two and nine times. CDR3 loop: CASSLNGRGTDTQYF. The CDR3 DNA is TGTGCCAGCAGCTTAAACGGGAGGGGCACAGATACGCAGTATTTT. The chain combines TRBV7-3 with TRBJ2-3, with 8 bases lining up with TRBD2. Germline CDR1 is SGHTA and CDR2 is FQGTGA. V was clipped by 1 base and J by 1 base; unmatched bases: 1. The CDR3 is made up of 15 amino acids.

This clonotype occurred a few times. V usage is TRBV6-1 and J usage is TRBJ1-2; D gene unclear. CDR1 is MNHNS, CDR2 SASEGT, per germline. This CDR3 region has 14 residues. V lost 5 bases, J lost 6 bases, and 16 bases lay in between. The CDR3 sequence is CASSLARNVDGYTF. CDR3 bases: TGTGCCAGCAGTCTGGCACGGAATGTGGATGGCTACACCTTC.

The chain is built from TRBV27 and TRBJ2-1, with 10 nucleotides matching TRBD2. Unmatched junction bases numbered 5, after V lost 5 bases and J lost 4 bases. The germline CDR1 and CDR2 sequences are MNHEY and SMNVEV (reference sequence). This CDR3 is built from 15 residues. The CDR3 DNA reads TGTGCCAGCAGTACCCAAGCGGGAGGGTACAATGAGCAGTTCTTC. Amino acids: CASSTQAGGYNEQFF.

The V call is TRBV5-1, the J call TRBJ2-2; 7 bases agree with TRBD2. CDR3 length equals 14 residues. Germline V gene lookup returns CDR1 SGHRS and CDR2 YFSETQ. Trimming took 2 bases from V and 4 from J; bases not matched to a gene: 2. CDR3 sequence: CASSLTSVTGELFF. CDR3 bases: TGCGCCAGCAGCTTAACTAGCGTCACCGGGGAGCTGTTTTTT.

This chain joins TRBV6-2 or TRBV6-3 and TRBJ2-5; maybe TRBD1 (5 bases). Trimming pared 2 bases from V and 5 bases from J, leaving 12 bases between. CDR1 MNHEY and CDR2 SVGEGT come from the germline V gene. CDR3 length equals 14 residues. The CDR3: CASSYLRDAETQYF. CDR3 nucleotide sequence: TGTGCCAGCAGTTACCTCAGGGATGCGGAGACCCAGTACTTC.

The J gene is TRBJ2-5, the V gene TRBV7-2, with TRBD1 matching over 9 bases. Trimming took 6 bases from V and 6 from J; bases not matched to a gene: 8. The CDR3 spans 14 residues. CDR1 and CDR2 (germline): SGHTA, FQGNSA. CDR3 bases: TGTGCCAGCAGGATGACAGGGGGGGGACAGACCCAGTACTTC. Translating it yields CASRMTGGGQTQYF. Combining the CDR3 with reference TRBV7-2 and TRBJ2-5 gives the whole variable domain GAGVSQSPSNKVTEKGKDVELRCDPISGHTALYWYRQSLGQGLEFLIYFQGNSAPDKSGLPSDRFSAERTGGSVSTLTIQRTQQEDSAVYLCASRMTGGGQTQYFGPGTRLLVL.

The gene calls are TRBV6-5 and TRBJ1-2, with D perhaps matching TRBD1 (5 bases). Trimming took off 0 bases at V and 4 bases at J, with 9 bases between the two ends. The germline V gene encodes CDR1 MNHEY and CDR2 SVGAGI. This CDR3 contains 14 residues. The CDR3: CASSYSEGAYGYTF. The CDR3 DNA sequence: TGTGCCAGCAGTTACTCGGAAGGGGCCTATGGCTACACCTTC.

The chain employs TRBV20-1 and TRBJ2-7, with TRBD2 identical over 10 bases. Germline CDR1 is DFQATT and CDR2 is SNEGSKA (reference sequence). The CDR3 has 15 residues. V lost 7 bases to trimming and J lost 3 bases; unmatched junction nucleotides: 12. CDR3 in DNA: TGCAGTGGGACTAGCGGACTAGACATCCTCTACGAGCAGTACTTC. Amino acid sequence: CSGTSGLDILYEQYF.

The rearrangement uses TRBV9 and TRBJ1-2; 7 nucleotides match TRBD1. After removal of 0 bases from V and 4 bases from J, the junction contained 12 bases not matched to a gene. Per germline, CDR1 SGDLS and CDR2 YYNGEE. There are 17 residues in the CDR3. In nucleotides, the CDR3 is TGTGCCAGCAGCGTAGCCAATGACAGGGAGCGGAGCTATGGCTACACCTTC. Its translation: CASSVANDRERSYGYTF.

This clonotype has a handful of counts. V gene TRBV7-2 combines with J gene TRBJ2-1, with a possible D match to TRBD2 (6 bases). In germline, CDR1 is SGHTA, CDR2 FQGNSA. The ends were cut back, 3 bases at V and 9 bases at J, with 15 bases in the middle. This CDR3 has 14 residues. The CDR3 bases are TGTGCCAGCAGCTTTAACCGCAGGGAGGCTGAGCAGTTCTTC. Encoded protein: CASSFNRREAEQFF.

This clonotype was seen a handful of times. The CDR3 coding sequence is TGTGCCAGCAGCTTTGGGACGGCGGGGACTGAAGCTTTCTTT. Translation: CASSFGTAGTEAFF. The J gene is TRBJ1-1, the V gene TRBV7-9; perhaps TRBD1 as D (5 bases). This CDR3 has 14 residues. In germline, CDR1 is SEHNR, CDR2 FQNEAQ (reference sequence). The V end lost 3 bases, the J end lost 5 bases, and 13 bases lay between the germline ends.

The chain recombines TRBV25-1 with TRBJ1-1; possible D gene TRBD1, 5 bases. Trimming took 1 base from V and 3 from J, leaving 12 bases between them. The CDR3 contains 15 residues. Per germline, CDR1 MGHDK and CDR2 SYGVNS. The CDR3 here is CASSEWGVGDTEAFF. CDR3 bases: TGTGCCAGCAGTGAATGGGGGGTAGGGGACACTGAAGCTTTCTTT.

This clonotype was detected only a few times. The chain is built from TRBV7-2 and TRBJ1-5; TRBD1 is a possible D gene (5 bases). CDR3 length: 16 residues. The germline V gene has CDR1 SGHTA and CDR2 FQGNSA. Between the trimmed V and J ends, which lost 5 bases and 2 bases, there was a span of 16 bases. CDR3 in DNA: TGTGCCAGCAGCCCGTTGTGGGGGGGAGGCAATCAGCCCCAGCATTTT. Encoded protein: CASSPLWGGGNQPQHF.

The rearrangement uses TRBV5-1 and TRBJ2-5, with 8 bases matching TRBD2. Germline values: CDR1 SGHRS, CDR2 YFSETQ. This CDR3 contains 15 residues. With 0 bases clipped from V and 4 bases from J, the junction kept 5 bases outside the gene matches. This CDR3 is CASSLAAAGGETQYF. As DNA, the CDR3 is TGCGCCAGCAGCTTGGCCGCGGCGGGAGGAGAGACCCAGTACTTC.

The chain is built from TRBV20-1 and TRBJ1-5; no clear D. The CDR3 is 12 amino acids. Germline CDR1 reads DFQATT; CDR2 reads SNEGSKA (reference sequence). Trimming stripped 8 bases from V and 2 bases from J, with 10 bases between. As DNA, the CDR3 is TGCAGTATAGAAGAGGGCAATCAGCCCCAGCATTTT. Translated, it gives CSIEEGNQPQHF.

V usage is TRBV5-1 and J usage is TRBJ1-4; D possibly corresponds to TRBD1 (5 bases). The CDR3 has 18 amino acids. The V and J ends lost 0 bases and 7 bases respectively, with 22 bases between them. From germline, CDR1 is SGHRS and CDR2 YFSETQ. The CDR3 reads CASSLGAGLEVDGEKLFF. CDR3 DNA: TGCGCCAGCAGCTTGGGAGCGGGACTTGAAGTAGACGGTGAAAAACTGTTTTTT.